This T cell receptor (beta chain) originates from a study of T cells in Graves' hyperthyroidism and ophthalmopathy. Amplification yielded TCR beta CDR3 regions, with RNA transcripts as the source. Initially, a first-round RT-PCR of the TCR CDR3 employed the HTBI primer set. TCRdb fed the multiplex PCR reads into MiXCR, producing one record per CDR3 protein. The sample shows 500,000 to 650,000 distinct CDR3 sequences, about 14% of them seen only once. Absence of ophthalmopathy progression within 18 months defined stable Graves' hyperthyroidism. This clonotype has a count of ten or more. Per germline, CDR1 DFQATT and CDR2 SNEGSKA (reference sequence). V dropped 0 bases and J dropped 0 bases, with 8 bases sitting between them. CDR3 size: 14 residues.

The chain employs TRBV20-1 and TRBJ1-2; weak D call: TRBD1 (6 bases). The sample was blood. The clonotype originates from a woman in her thirties or forties with Graves' hyperthyroidism. Here the CDR3 DNA reads TGCAGTGCTAGAGATTGGACAGCTAACTATGGCTACACCTTC. Translated, it gives CSARDWTANYGYTF.